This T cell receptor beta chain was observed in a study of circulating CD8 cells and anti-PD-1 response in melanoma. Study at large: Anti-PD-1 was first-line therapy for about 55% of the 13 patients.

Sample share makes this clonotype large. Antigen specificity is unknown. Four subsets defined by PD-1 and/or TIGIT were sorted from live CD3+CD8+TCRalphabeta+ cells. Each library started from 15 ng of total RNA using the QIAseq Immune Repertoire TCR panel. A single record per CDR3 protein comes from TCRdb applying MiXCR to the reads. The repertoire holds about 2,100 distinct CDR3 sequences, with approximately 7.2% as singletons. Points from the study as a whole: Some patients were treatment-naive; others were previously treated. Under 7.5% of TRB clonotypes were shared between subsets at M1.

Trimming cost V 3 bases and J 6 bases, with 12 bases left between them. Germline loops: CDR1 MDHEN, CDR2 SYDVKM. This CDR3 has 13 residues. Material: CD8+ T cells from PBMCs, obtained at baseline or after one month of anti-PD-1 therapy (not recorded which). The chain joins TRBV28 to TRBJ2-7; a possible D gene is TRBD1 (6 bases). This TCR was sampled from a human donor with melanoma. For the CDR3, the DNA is TGTGCCAGCAGTTTGTTCTTACAGGGCGAGCAGTACTTC. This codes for CASSLFLQGEQYF.